Included here is one TCR beta chain sequence, with context. The method was immunoSEQ multiplex PCR; TCRdb's version includes in-frame clones alone and lacks a portion of them. The table lists 65,000 to 80,000 clones, 80% to 85% of them singletons. These data come from a study of OX40 agonist ivuxolimab in advanced cancers. The germline gives CDR1 MNHEY, CDR2 SVGAGI. The CDR3 covers 15 residues. J was trimmed by 0 bases and V by 6 bases; bases with no gene match: 6. Sample: CD4+ or CD8+ T cells sorted from blood, taken in a trial of the OX40 agonist ivuxolimab. J is TRBJ1-1 and V is TRBV6-5; the match to TRBD1 covers 8 bases. The sequence was obtained from an adult with an advanced solid tumor such as melanoma, head and neck, liver or kidney cancer. The CDR3 coding sequence is TGTGCCAGCAGCACCAGGACAGGGATGAACACTGAAGCTTTCTTT. This gives the protein CASSTRTGMNTEAFF.